A selection of T cell receptor beta chains follows, all from one sample in a study of T cell changes during pregnancy in multiple sclerosis. Generated by immunoSEQ multiplex PCR, the TCRdb table keeps only in-frame clones and is missing some. Of 75,000 to 95,000 clones listed, approximately 88% are singletons. This specimen was peripheral blood, taken in the first trimester of pregnancy. The receptors come from a female donor in good health, enrolled as a control in a pregnancy study. Both conserved end residues are part of each CDR3. A D gene is named only where the DNA matches it firmly.

v_gene	j_gene	d_gene	CDR3aa
TRBV6-1	TRBJ1-1	-	CASRIETLKNTEAFF
TRBV5-1	TRBJ2-3	TRBD2	CASSTTSGRTTDTQYF
TRBV29-1	TRBJ1-3	-	CSVERDATGNTIYF
TRBV14	TRBJ1-2	TRBD1	CASSSRTGEIYGYTF
TRBV15	TRBJ2-5	-	CATSRVGSGALEETQYF
TRBV6-5	TRBJ1-1	TRBD1	CASSYSRTGNTEAFF
TRBV6-1	TRBJ2-7	-	CASSVLGAGASYEQYF
TRBV2	TRBJ2-7	-	CASKIYQDSYEQYF
TRBV11-1	TRBJ2-1	TRBD1	CASSLGLGTGNEQFF
TRBV6-5	TRBJ1-2	-	CASSSRVYGYTF
TRBV18	TRBJ1-2	-	CASSPNRQYGYTF
TRBV21-1	TRBJ1-2	-	CASSKGTGSPLGYGYTF
TRBV14	TRBJ2-2	-	CASTRSPGVPTGELFF
TRBV7-9	TRBJ2-3	TRBD1	CASSFIGVRGPTDTQYF
TRBV18	TRBJ1-2	TRBD1	CASSPGTGPNYGYTF
TRBV4-2	TRBJ2-2	-	CASSPSQLGAGELFF
TRBV5-1	TRBJ1-2	TRBD1	CASSPGQVLYGYTF
TRBV7-2	TRBJ2-4	-	CASSPRAKNIQYF
TRBV5-1	TRBJ1-2	TRBD1	CASSLEGQGEPNYGYTF
TRBV5-4	TRBJ1-2	-	CASSLGTGGGIYGYTF
TRBV7-2	TRBJ2-3	-	CASSSHQGKDTQYF
TRBV6-4	TRBJ2-3	-	CASSDRGSDTQYF
TRBV6-5	TRBJ1-2	TRBD1	CASTTGSTGGYTF
TRBV7-8	TRBJ2-7	TRBD1	CASSFGRGRVYSYEQYF
TRBV27	TRBJ1-4	TRBD1	CASSPWTGGGEKLFF
TRBV4-1	TRBJ1-3	-	CASSLAPGSSGNTIYF
TRBV6-5	TRBJ2-3	-	CASSYSAGIGTDTQYF
TRBV10-1	TRBJ2-7	-	CASSEGAPGEQYF
TRBV11-3	TRBJ1-2	TRBD1	CASSTRTGISTF
TRBV5-6	TRBJ1-2	TRBD1	CASSLGSTGSNYGYTF
TRBV7-2	TRBJ1-2	-	CASSLVRENYGYTF
TRBV2	TRBJ2-7	TRBD1	CASSEIRKGTGGAEQYF
TRBV5-1	TRBJ2-7	TRBD1	CASSLVGQGAYEQYF
TRBV7-8	TRBJ1-4	TRBD1	CASSLGVQGREKLFF
TRBV7-2	TRBJ2-1	-	CASSPLAAINEQFF
TRBV10-1	TRBJ1-1	-	CASSERRQSTEAFF
TRBV7-6	TRBJ1-2	-	CASSLGAGEHGYTF
TRBV5-5	TRBJ2-1	TRBD2	CASIVTGGNYNEQFF
TRBV9	TRBJ2-5	-	CASSVSIQETQYF
TRBV2	TRBJ1-4	TRBD1	CASRAGTGTEKLFF
TRBV4-1	TRBJ2-1	TRBD2	CASSQRSSGSDNEQFF